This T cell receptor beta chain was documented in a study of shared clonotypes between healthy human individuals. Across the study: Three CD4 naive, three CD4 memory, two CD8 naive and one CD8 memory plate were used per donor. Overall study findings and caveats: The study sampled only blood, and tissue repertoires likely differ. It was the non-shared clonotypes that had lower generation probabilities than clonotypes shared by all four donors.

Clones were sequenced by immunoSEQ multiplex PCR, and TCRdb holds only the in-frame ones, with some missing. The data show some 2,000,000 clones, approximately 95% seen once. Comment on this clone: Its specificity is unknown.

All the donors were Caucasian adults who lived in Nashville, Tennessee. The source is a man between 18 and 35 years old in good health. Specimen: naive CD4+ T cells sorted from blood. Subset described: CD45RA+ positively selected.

The CDR3 DNA follows: TGTGCCAGTCGACGAGGGGACACTGAAGCTTTCTTT. Protein product: CASRRGDTEAFF. This sequence joins TRBV6-6 and TRBJ1-1; perhaps TRBD1 as D (5 bases). V lost 9 bases to trimming and J lost 3 bases, with 11 bases between them. The germline V gene encodes CDR1 MNHNY and CDR2 SVGAGI (reference sequence). The CDR3 extends over 12 amino acids.